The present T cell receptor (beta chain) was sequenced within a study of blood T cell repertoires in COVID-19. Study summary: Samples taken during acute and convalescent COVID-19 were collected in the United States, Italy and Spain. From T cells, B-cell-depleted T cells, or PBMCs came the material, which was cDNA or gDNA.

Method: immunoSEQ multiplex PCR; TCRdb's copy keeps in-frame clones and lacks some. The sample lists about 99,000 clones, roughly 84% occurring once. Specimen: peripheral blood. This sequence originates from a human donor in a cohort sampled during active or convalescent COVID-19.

The CDR3 bases are TGTGCCAGCAGCGAGGGAATCAGCTCTGGAAACACCATATATTTT. Translation: CASSEGISSGNTIYF. The V gene is TRBV6-5, the J gene TRBJ1-3; the D is unclear. V gave up 6 bases and J gave up 0 bases, with 12 bases separating them. This CDR3 is 15 amino acids long. CDR1 and CDR2 (germline): MNHEY, SVGAGI.